The source of this T cell receptor beta chain is a study of T cell responses to AZD1222 COVID-19 vaccine. The data were produced by immunoSEQ multiplex PCR, yet TCRdb's version contains in-frame clones alone and is incomplete. The repertoire has about 99,000 clones, 70% to 90% of them found once; the top ten carry 2.5% to 3%. The CDR3 is made up of 16 amino acids. V was pared by 3 bases and J by 3 bases, with 9 bases of the junction left unmatched. CDR1 is SGHTA, CDR2 FQGTGA, per germline. The sequence derives from an adult in good health. Sample: peripheral blood, taken on day 0 of AZD1222 vaccination. The chain recombines TRBV7-3 with TRBJ1-2; 8 bases are shared with TRBD1. CDR3 sequence: CASSLGQGAAYYGYTF. CDR3 bases: TGTGCCAGCAGCTTGGGGCAGGGGGCGGCTTACTATGGCTACACCTTC.